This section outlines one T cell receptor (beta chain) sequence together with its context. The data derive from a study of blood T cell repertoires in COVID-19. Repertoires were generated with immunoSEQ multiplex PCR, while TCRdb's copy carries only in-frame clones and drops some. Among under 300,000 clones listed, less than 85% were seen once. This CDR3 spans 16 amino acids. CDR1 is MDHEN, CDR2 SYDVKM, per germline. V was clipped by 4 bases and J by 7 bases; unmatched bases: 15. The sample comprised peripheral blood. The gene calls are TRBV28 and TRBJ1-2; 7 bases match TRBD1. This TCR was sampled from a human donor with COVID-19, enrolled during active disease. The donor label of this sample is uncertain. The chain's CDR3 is CASSSGTALSFVGYTF. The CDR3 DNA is TGTGCCAGCAGTTCCGGGACAGCACTTTCCTTTGTTGGCTACACCTTC.